This note documents a single TCR beta chain sequence. Its antigen remains unidentified. No qualities accompany the bases; no much larger clone lies one base away. This sample is drawn from a study of T cell responses to AZD1222 COVID-19 vaccine (dated by TCRdb to about 2021). At the level of the whole study: TCR sequencing was performed for some 250 trial participants, of whom roughly 200 were given two doses of AZD1222 and around 25 were given two doses of MenACWY control vaccine. Trial participants were enrolled into age subgroups of 18-55, 56-69 and 70-plus years, which contained roughly 150, 30 and 60 TCR-sequenced participants, respectively.

The paper as a whole reports these results and caveats: Participants were mostly white British and included more females than males, and it was suggested by the authors that clonal diversity may have been underestimated. The whole spike protein was spanned by vaccine-associated CD4 TCRs, and dominant responses were seen in regions 160-218 and 743-854. In the small 56-69-year group, the increase in depth fell short of significance, most likely because of low power. Epitopes outside the regions mutated in the B.1.351 and B.1.1.7 variants were reportedly recognized by nearly half of the unique spike-specific TCRs. A significant rise in spike-specific TCR breadth and depth was observed after two AZD1222 doses relative to day 0 and relative to MenACWY recipients. Conclusions about previously exposed vaccinees were limited because only six or seven AZD1222 recipients were SARS-CoV-2 seropositive at baseline. No day 14 peak-response samples were available, so repertoires were characterized only after the peak T cell response.

The V and J ends are trimmed by 3 bases and 3 bases, leaving 9 bases between them. The CDR3 holds 14 amino acids from the cysteine to the phenylalanine. Only the CDR3 part of the read is kept: 42 bases, read in frame from the first base. The germline V gene specifies MGHDK as CDR1 and SYGVNS as CDR2. The time point tag for this specimen amounts to: about 28 days (+/-7) after the second vaccine dose. AZD1222 recipients whose second dose came at about 4 weeks and those whose second dose came at about 12 weeks were combined into one group, since spike-specific TCR depth and breadth did not differ between the two schedules. Vaccinee samples came from UK trials COV001 and COV002, including a single-blind randomized controlled phase 2/3 trial of AZD1222 (ChAdOx1 nCoV-19) in healthy adults. For TCRbeta chain sequencing, PBMC samples from trial participants were taken at day 0 and at day 28 after the second dose.

The CDR3 regions of human TCRbeta chains were analyzed by immunosequencing. The paper's processing steps were these. Repertoire TCRs were checked for matches against a reference library of SARS-CoV-2-specific TCRs that had been generated using the MIRA antigen-specificity platform. Breadth meant the fraction of unique TCRs that were SARS-CoV-2-associated, whereas depth meant the fraction of total T cells that were SARS-CoV-2-associated. Using the MIRA data, every spike-specific TCR was mapped to the spike region that the TCR reacted to and assigned to either a CD4 or a CD8 class. Log10-transformed breadth and depth values were compared by one-way ANOVA with Sidak's multiple comparisons tests. Here the immuneACCESS table is served through TCRdb, limited to in-frame sequences with V and J called. Missing clones are a known gap in these copies; in checked studies unresolved V genes cover under half, and the rest lacks a known reason. The V and J calls and the clone size are those of that table, but D and trimming were determined from the DNA. This sample is represented by approximately 150,000 clones; approximately 90% of them were singletons. The leading ten clones occupy 0.9% to 1.2% of the sample.

The receptor was isolated from an adult who received the AZD1222 COVID-19 vaccine. The specimen comprised peripheral blood, sampled 28 days after the second AZD1222 dose. Recombination connected TRBV25-1 to TRBJ1-5; TRBD1 is a weak D gene call, 6 bases matching. The DNA sequence reads TGTGCCAGCAGTGATACAGGGAACAATCAGCCCCAGCATTTT. Translated, it gives CASSDTGNNQPQHF.